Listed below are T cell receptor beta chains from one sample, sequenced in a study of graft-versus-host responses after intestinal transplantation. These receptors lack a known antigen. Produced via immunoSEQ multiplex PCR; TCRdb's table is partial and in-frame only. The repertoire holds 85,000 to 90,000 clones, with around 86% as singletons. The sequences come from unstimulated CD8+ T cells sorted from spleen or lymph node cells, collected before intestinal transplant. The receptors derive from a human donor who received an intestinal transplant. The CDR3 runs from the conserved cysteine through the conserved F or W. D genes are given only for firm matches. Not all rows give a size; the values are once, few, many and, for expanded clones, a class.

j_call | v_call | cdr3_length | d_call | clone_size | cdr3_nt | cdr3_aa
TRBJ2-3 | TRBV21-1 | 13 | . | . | TGTGCCGGGCAATCTGACTGTACAGATACGCAGTATTTT | CAGQSDCTDTQYF
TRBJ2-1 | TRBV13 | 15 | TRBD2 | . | TGTGCCAGCTCCGAGACTAGCGGGAGGAACAATGAGCAGTTCTTC | CASSETSGRNNEQFF
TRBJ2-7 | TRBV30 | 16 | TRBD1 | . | TGTGCCTGGAGTAACCCACCCGGACAGGGTTCATACGAGCAGTACTTC | CAWSNPPGQGSYEQYF
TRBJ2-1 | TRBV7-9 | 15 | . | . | TGTGCCAGCAGCCCCTCCGGGACATTATACAATGAGCAGTTCTTC | CASSPSGTLYNEQFF
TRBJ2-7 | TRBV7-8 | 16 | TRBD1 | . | TGTGCCAGCAGCTCACCACGGGACAGGGGGGAGGATGAGCAGTACTTC | CASSSPRDRGEDEQYF
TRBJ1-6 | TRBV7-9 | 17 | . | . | TGTGCCAGCAGCTTAGTTGGTTCGGGAGGACTAAACTCACCCCTCCACTTT | CASSLVGSGGLNSPLHF
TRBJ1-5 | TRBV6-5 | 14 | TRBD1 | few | TGTGCCAGCAGCTCCGGACAGGGGCATCAGCCCCAGCATTTT | CASSSGQGHQPQHF
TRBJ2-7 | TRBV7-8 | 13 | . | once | TGTGCCAGCAGCTTAGGACCGTATGACGAGCAGTACTTC | CASSLGPYDEQYF
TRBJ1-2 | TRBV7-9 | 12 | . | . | TGTGCCAGCAGCTTAGCTGACTATGGCTACACCTTC | CASSLADYGYTF
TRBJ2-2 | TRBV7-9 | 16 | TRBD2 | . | TGTGCCAGCAGCTTACGACTAGCGGTCAACACCGGGGAGCTGTTTTTT | CASSLRLAVNTGELFF
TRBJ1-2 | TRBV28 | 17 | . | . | TGTGCCAGCAGTTTATTCCTCCGGGACTTCACTAACTATGGCTACACCTTC | CASSLFLRDFTNYGYTF
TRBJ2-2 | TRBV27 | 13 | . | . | TGTGCCAGCAGTTTCGTAGAGACCGGGGAGCTGTTTTTT | CASSFVETGELFF
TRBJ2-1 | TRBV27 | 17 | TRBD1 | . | TGTGCCAGCAGTACTCTCTTCCGGGACAGGAACCACAATGAGCAGTTCTTC | CASSTLFRDRNHNEQFF
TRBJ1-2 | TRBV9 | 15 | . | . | TGTGCCAGCAGCGTAGTCCCAGACAGTAACTATGGCTACACCTTC | CASSVVPDSNYGYTF
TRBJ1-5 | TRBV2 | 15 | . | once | TGTGCCAGCAGTGAAGGCAGGAGAAGCAATCAGCCCCAGCATTTT | CASSEGRRSNQPQHF
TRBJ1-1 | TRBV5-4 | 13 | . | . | TGTGCCAGCAGCCAGGCAGTGAACACTGAAGCTTTCTTT | CASSQAVNTEAFF
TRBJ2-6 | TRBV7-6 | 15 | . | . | TGTGCCAGCAGCCCTGCACTCTCTGGGGCCAACGTCCTGACTTTC | CASSPALSGANVLTF
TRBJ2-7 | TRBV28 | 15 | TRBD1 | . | TGTGCCAGCAGTTTGCGGACAGGGGTGAGCTACGAGCAGTACTTC | CASSLRTGVSYEQYF
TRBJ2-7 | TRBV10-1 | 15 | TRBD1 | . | TGCGCCAACCAAAACAGGGGTCCCCTCTCCTACGAGCAGTACTTC | CANQNRGPLSYEQYF
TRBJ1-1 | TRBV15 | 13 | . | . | TGTGCCACCAGCAGAGTCCGAATGCTAGAAGCTTTCTTT | CATSRVRMLEAFF
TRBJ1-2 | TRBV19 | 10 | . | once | TGTGCCAGTAGTATGAATGGCTACACCTTC | CASSMNGYTF
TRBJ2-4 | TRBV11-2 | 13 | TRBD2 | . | TGTGCCAGCAGCTTAGTAGCGGGGGGCCCGATTTCCTTC | CASSLVAGGPISF
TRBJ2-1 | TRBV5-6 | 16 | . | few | TGTGCCAGCAGCTTACCCCAAGGGGAGTTGGGCAATGAGCAGTTCTTC | CASSLPQGELGNEQFF
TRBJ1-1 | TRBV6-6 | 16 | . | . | TGTGCCAGCACTACAGGGACTGGGATGAGGAGCACTGAAGCTTTCTTT | CASTTGTGMRSTEAFF
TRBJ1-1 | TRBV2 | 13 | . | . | TGTGCCAGCAGTGATGGCCCGAACACTGAAGCTTTCTTT | CASSDGPNTEAFF
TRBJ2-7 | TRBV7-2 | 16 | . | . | TGTGCCAGCAGCTTATTGGCGGGACAGAGCTCCTACGAGCAGTACTTC | CASSLLAGQSSYEQYF
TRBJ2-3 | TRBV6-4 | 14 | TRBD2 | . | TGTGCCAGCAGTGAGACTAGCGGGGGGAGTACGCAGTATTTT | CASSETSGGSTQYF
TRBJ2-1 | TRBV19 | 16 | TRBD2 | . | TGTGCCAGTAGTATAGGGGTTGGGGCGGGAGTTTGGGAGCAGTTCTTC | CASSIGVGAGVWEQFF
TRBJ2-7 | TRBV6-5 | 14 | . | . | TGTGCCAGCAGTTACTCTACGGTACCCTACGAGCAGTACTTC | CASSYSTVPYEQYF
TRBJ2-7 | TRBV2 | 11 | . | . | TGTGCCAGCCGCGGCAACTACGAGCAGTACTTC | CASRGNYEQYF
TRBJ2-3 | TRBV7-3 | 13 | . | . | TGTGCCAGCAGCTTCACCTACCGGGATACGCAGTATTTT | CASSFTYRDTQYF
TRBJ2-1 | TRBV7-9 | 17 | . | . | TGTGCCAGCAGCCCCCGGCAGGCTCTGAGCTCCTACAATGAGCAGTTCTTC | CASSPRQALSSYNEQFF
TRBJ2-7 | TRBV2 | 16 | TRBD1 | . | TGTGCCAGCACCCTCGTTTGGGACAGTCTCTCCTACGAGCAGTACTTC | CASTLVWDSLSYEQYF
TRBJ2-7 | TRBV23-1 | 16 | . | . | TGCGCCAGCAGTCAATCGTGCAGACCAAAAATCCACGAGCAGTACTTC | CASSQSCRPKIHEQYF
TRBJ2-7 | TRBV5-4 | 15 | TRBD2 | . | TGTGCCAGCAGCTTCCAAGAGCGGGAGGGCCACGAGCAGTACTTC | CASSFQEREGHEQYF
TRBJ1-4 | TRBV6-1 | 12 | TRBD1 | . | TGTGCCACCTGGACAGGCGCTGAAAAACTGTTTTTT | CATWTGAEKLFF
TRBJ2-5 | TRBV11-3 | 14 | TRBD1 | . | TGTGCCAGCAGCACGACAGGGGGTGAAGAGACCCAGTACTTC | CASSTTGGEETQYF
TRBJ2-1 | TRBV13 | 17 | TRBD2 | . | TGTGCCAGCAGCCCGACTAGCGGGTACCACTCCTACAATGAGCAGTTCTTC | CASSPTSGYHSYNEQFF
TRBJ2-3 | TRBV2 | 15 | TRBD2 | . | TGTGCCAGCAGACCGCGGGGGGGCGGCACAGATACGCAGTATTTT | CASRPRGGGTDTQYF
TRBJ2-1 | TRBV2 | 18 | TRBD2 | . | TGTGCCAGCAGTGAGGGACTAGCGGGGGGCGTCTCCTACAATGAGCAGTTCTTC | CASSEGLAGGVSYNEQFF
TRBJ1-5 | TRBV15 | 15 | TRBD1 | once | TGTGCCACTCATGACAGGGAGGGGAGCAATCAGCCCCAGCATTTT | CATHDREGSNQPQHF
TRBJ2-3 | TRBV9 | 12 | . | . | TGTGCCAGCGGCCCGTATGGAGATACGCAGTATTTT | CASGPYGDTQYF
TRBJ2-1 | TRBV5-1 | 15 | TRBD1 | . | TGCGCCAGCAGCGCCGGACAGGGGGTTAGCAATGAGCAGTTCTTC | CASSAGQGVSNEQFF
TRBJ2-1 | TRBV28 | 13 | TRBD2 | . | TGTGCCAGCAGTTTAGGGGACTATTTGGAACCGTTCTTC | CASSLGDYLEPFF
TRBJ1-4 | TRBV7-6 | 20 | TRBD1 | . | TGTGCCAGCAGCTCCGGGGGGACAGGACACTACATTTCAACTAATGAAAAACTGTTTTTT | CASSSGGTGHYISTNEKLFF
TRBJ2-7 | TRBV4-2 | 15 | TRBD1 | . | TGTGCCAGCAGCCAGGGGACAGGGAGGGATTACGAGCAGTACTTC | CASSQGTGRDYEQYF